The 8 T cell receptor beta chains presented below share a single source sample, sequenced in a study of neoadjuvant nivolumab and ipilimumab in lung cancer (dated by TCRdb to 2019 to 2021). The library was produced with the immunoSEQ multiplex PCR assay. The immuneACCESS repertoire file appears here via TCRdb, limited to in-frame rearrangements. These files lack a portion of the clones; in checked studies, under half of the deficit traces to unresolved V genes, and the cause of the others is not known. The sample includes 25,000 to 30,000 clones, with roughly 76% observed a single time. Around a sixth of the sample comes from the top ten. What this sample's time point label stands for: at surgical resection after neoadjuvant nivolumab +/- ipilimumab. This sample comprised tumor tissue, obtained after neoadjuvant nivolumab, alone or with ipilimumab, at or shortly before surgery. Receptors were obtained from an adult with non-small cell lung cancer.

The chain has TRBV9 and TRBJ2-7, with 10 nucleotides matching TRBD2. Germline trimming cut 3 bases from V and 4 bases from J; bases unmatched to any gene: 4. Germline CDR1 reads SGDLS; CDR2 reads YYNGEE. The CDR3 has 14 residues. Written as DNA, the CDR3 is TGTGCCAGCAGCGCGGGACTAGCGTTGTACGAGCAGTACTTC. The encoded protein is CASSAGLALYEQYF.

The CDR3 bases are TGTGCCAGCAGTTCCCCAACGGGGGGGCGGCGGGTCACTGAAGCTTTCTTT. Its protein product is CASSSPTGGRRVTEAFF. This sequence joins TRBV28 and TRBJ1-1; the D gene is possibly TRBD1 (6 bases). V shed 4 bases and J shed 4 bases, with 22 bases lying between them. Germline V gene data show CDR1 as MDHEN and CDR2 as SYDVKM. The CDR3 is 17 amino acids.

The chain recombines TRBV29-1 with TRBJ1-2; D possibly corresponds to TRBD1 (5 bases). Germline V gene data show CDR1 as SQVTM and CDR2 as ANQGSEA. CDR3 length: 14 amino acids. Between the trimmed V and J ends, which lost 6 bases and 5 bases, there was a span of 19 bases. CDR3 in DNA: TGCAGCGTGGCCGGGGACCGAAGAGGATATGGCTACACCTTC. This sequence encodes CSVAGDRRGYGYTF.

The rearrangement links TRBV2 to TRBJ2-7; TRBD1 aligns across 8 bases. Germline V CDR1 and CDR2: SNHLY, FYNNEI. The CDR3 totals 14 residues. Germline trimming cut 10 bases from V and 3 bases from J; bases unmatched to any gene: 11. This chain's CDR3 is CATNRQGPIYEQYF. CDR3 in DNA: TGTGCCACCAATAGACAGGGGCCCATCTACGAGCAGTACTTC.

In nucleotides, the CDR3 is TGTGCCAGCAGCTTAATAGGGGGACAGGGGGCCGGCGCCTACGAGCAGTACTTC. It codes for CASSLIGGQGAGAYEQYF. The chain couples TRBV13 to TRBJ2-7; 12 positions agree with TRBD1. There are 18 residues in the CDR3. J gave up 2 bases and V 2 bases, and 10 bases lay outside the gene matches. Germline V gene sequence: CDR1 PRHDT, CDR2 FYEKMQ (reference sequence).

The rearrangement uses TRBV15 and TRBJ1-6; D gene unclear. Germline CDR1 and CDR2: LNHNV and YYDKDF (reference sequence). This CDR3 is built from 13 residues. V lost 0 bases to trimming and J lost 7 bases, with 4 bases between them. The CDR3 DNA reads TGTGCCACCAGCAGAGAGATAAATTCACCCCTCCACTTT. Translating gives CATSREINSPLHF.

This clone was counted only a few times. The CDR3 DNA reads as TGTGCCAGCTCACCACCCGCGGGGCAGGGAGCCTACAGGGAGCAGTACTTC. This sequence encodes CASSPPAGQGAYREQYF. The chain combines TRBV18 with TRBJ2-7, with a possible D match to TRBD2 (6 bases). Germline V gene lookup returns CDR1 KGHSH and CDR2 LQKENI. This CDR3 has 17 residues. The V end was cut by 0 bases, the J end by 7 bases, with 22 bases between.

The chain uses TRBV5-1 and TRBJ2-7; 8 positions match TRBD2. This CDR3 has 15 residues. V was clipped by 0 bases and J by 3 bases; unmatched bases: 5. The germline V gene has CDR1 SGHRS and CDR2 YFSETQ. The DNA for the CDR3 is TGCGCCAGCAGCTTGGTGGCGGGGGGTAACTACGAGCAGTACTTC. Amino acids: CASSLVAGGNYEQYF.